This TCR beta chain was recorded in a study of PD-L1 blockade in urothelial cancer. Study summary: Atezolizumab was started by patients in 2014 at 1,200 mg intravenously every 3 weeks. Males with urothelial cancer arising in the bladder constituted twenty-five of the 29 patients. T cells numbered a median of approximately 150,000 in the blood samples.

The CDR3 has 14 amino acids. The germline CDR1 and CDR2 sequences are KGHSH and LQKENI. J lost 3 bases, V lost 4 bases, and 2 bases had no gene match. Data came from immunoSEQ multiplex PCR; TCRdb stores just in-frame clones and leaves some out. Among fewer than 45,000 clones listed, about 86% were seen once. Locally advanced or metastatic urothelial carcinoma was diagnosed in the patients. The input for sequencing was PBMCs, taken around atezolizumab (anti-PD-L1) treatment. The receptor was derived from a man in his 60s with urothelial cancer. This chain joins TRBV18 and TRBJ1-2; the match to TRBD1 covers 10 bases. CDR3 bases: TGTGCCAGCTCACGGGACAGGGGCGACTATGGCTACACCTTC. Translated, it gives CASSRDRGDYGYTF.